A selection of T cell receptor beta chains follows, all from one sample in a study of shared clonotypes between healthy human individuals. The data were produced by immunoSEQ multiplex PCR, yet TCRdb's version contains in-frame clones alone and is incomplete. The sample yields about 1.5 million clones, around 97% seen once. Sequencing was carried out using naive CD4+ T cells sorted from blood. The receptors come from a man aged 30 to 45 in good health. Each CDR3 is given with its conserved first and last residue. Each record gives: D gene, clone size, V gene, J gene, CDR3 DNA, CDR3 protein. A D gene is named only where the DNA matches it firmly. The size field is filled for only some rows; it gives once, few, many or a size class.

D: -
size: -
V: TRBV15
J: TRBJ1-5
DNA: TGTGCCACCAGCAGAGATTTGGGGGAGTATAGCAATCAGCCCCAGCATTTT
CDR3: CATSRDLGEYSNQPQHF

D: -
size: -
V: TRBV15
J: TRBJ2-7
DNA: TGTGCCACCAGCAGAGATGCGGCCGGCAGGGTATACGAGCAGTACTTC
CDR3: CATSRDAAGRVYEQYF

D: TRBD2
size: -
V: TRBV30
J: TRBJ2-3
DNA: TGTGCCTGGCGTTTAGCGGGAGAGTCAGATACGCAGTATTTT
CDR3: CAWRLAGESDTQYF

D: -
size: -
V: TRBV5-5
J: TRBJ2-1
DNA: TGTGCCAGCAGCGGTCACCCATCCTACAATGAGCAGTTCTTC
CDR3: CASSGHPSYNEQFF

D: TRBD2
size: -
V: TRBV5-4
J: TRBJ2-5
DNA: TGTGCCAGCAGCTTGGCCTGGGGGGGAAGGGAGACCCAGTACTTC
CDR3: CASSLAWGGRETQYF

D: -
size: -
V: TRBV5-5
J: TRBJ2-5
DNA: TGTGCCAGCAGCTCAGGCGAGGCGGGGCTACGGGTGGCCCAGTACTTC
CDR3: CASSSGEAGLRVAQYF

D: -
size: -
V: TRBV27
J: TRBJ1-5
DNA: TGTGCCAGCAGACGACAGGCGAATCAGCCCCAGCATTTT
CDR3: CASRRQANQPQHF

D: TRBD2
size: -
V: TRBV10-3
J: TRBJ2-1
DNA: TGTGCCAGCTCCTTTGGCGGGAGGACTTACAATGAGCAGTTCTTC
CDR3: CASSFGGRTYNEQFF

D: -
size: -
V: TRBV11-2
J: TRBJ2-1
DNA: TGTGCCAGCAGCTTAGTAGTGAGAGTAGGGACGTCCTACAATGAGCAGTTCTTC
CDR3: CASSLVVRVGTSYNEQFF

D: -
size: -
V: TRBV4-2
J: TRBJ2-2
DNA: TGTGCCAGCAGCCTAGGGACTGACAACACCGGGGAGCTGTTTTTT
CDR3: CASSLGTDNTGELFF

D: -
size: -
V: TRBV19
J: TRBJ2-5
DNA: TGTGCCAGTAGTATCCCCAGCGAGACCCAGTACTTC
CDR3: CASSIPSETQYF

D: TRBD2
size: -
V: TRBV10-3
J: TRBJ2-3
DNA: TGTGCCATCACCCAGGGACTAGCGGGAGGTTCAGATACGCAGTATTTT
CDR3: CAITQGLAGGSDTQYF

D: TRBD2
size: -
V: TRBV18
J: TRBJ2-1
DNA: TGTGCCAGCTCACCCGGTAGGACTAGCGGGAGCAATGGGCGGTTTGAGCAGTTCTTC
CDR3: CASSPGRTSGSNGRFEQFF

D: -
size: -
V: TRBV5-4
J: TRBJ2-1
DNA: TGTGCCAGCAGCTTGGGGGCGCCCTCCTACAATGAGCAGTTCTTC
CDR3: CASSLGAPSYNEQFF

D: -
size: -
V: TRBV14
J: TRBJ2-3
DNA: TGTGCCAGCAGCCAAGAGTCGTCAGGAGCAGATACGCAGTATTTT
CDR3: CASSQESSGADTQYF

D: -
size: -
V: TRBV30
J: TRBJ2-7
DNA: TGTGCCTGGAGTGTAAAATACGAGCAGTACTTC
CDR3: CAWSVKYEQYF

D: -
size: few
V: TRBV7-8
J: TRBJ2-2
DNA: TGTGCCAGCAGCAGCGCGCCTTGGCTAGCCGGGGATACCGGGGAGCTGTTTTTT
CDR3: CASSSAPWLAGDTGELFF

D: -
size: -
V: TRBV5-1
J: TRBJ2-7
DNA: TGCGCCAGCAGCTTGTCGGAAGAGCAGTACTTC
CDR3: CASSLSEEQYF

D: -
size: -
V: TRBV10-3
J: TRBJ2-1
DNA: TGTGCCTCCCACCCCTACCGGGACACGGAGTACAATGAGCAGTTCTTC
CDR3: CASHPYRDTEYNEQFF

D: -
size: -
V: TRBV14
J: TRBJ2-1
DNA: TGTGCCAGCAGCCAAGGCCCGCGGGAGCAGTTCTTC
CDR3: CASSQGPREQFF

D: TRBD1
size: few
V: TRBV19
J: TRBJ1-5
DNA: TGTGCCACCTGGGAACAGGGGAGGAATCAGCCCCAGCATTTT
CDR3: CATWEQGRNQPQHF

D: -
size: -
V: TRBV7-2
J: TRBJ2-1
DNA: TGTGCCAGCAGCCCGAGGGGCGGAGAGCAGTTCTTC
CDR3: CASSPRGGEQFF

D: -
size: -
V: TRBV18
J: TRBJ2-1
DNA: TGTGCCAGCTCACCACAAATCGGGTACAATGAGCAGTTCTTC
CDR3: CASSPQIGYNEQFF

D: TRBD2
size: -
V: TRBV7-2
J: TRBJ2-1
DNA: TGTGCCAGCAGCCGTCCGGGACTAGCGGCCAATGAGCAGTTCTTC
CDR3: CASSRPGLAANEQFF

D: -
size: -
V: TRBV11-3
J: TRBJ1-5
DNA: TGTGCCAGGGCGGGGGGTCTATGCAATCAGCCCCAGCATTTT
CDR3: CARAGGLCNQPQHF

D: TRBD2
size: -
V: TRBV2
J: TRBJ2-1
DNA: TGTGCCAGCAGACTACCGGGACTAGCGGAGCCCAGGAGAAATGAGCAGTTCTTC
CDR3: CASRLPGLAEPRRNEQFF

D: TRBD2
size: -
V: TRBV27
J: TRBJ2-7
DNA: TGTGCCAGTAAACCAGCGGGACCACCTAACTACGAGCAGTACTTC
CDR3: CASKPAGPPNYEQYF

D: -
size: -
V: TRBV28
J: TRBJ1-1
DNA: TGTGCCAGCAGTTTTAGCACTGAAGCTTTCTTT
CDR3: CASSFSTEAFF

D: -
size: -
V: TRBV7-2
J: TRBJ1-2
DNA: TGTGCCAGCAGCTTAGAACAGGGTCGGAGGGGCTACACCTTC
CDR3: CASSLEQGRRGYTF

D: -
size: -
V: TRBV28
J: TRBJ2-3
DNA: TGTGCCAGCAGGTCCGACAGACCCACGGCGTATTTT
CDR3: CASRSDRPTAYF

D: TRBD2
size: -
V: TRBV2
J: TRBJ2-1
DNA: TGTGCCAGCAAAGGGAGACGGGAGGGCCTCAATGAGCAGTTCTTC
CDR3: CASKGRREGLNEQFF

D: TRBD1
size: -
V: TRBV25-1
J: TRBJ2-3
DNA: TGTGCCAGCAGAGGTAGGGGACAGGGATTAGATACGCAGTATTTT
CDR3: CASRGRGQGLDTQYF

D: -
size: -
V: TRBV10-3
J: TRBJ2-2
DNA: TGTGCCATCAGCGTATTAGGGGGGGAGCTGTTTTTT
CDR3: CAISVLGGELFF

D: -
size: -
V: TRBV11-2
J: TRBJ2-2
DNA: TGTGCCAGCAGCTTAAATTGGGCGCGGGACACCGGGGAGCTGTTTTTT
CDR3: CASSLNWARDTGELFF

D: TRBD1
size: -
V: TRBV11-3
J: TRBJ2-1
DNA: TGTGCCAGCAGCTCCGGGGACAGCTCCTACAATGAGCAGTTCTTC
CDR3: CASSSGDSSYNEQFF

D: -
size: -
V: TRBV18
J: TRBJ2-2
DNA: TGTGCCAGCTCATCAGGGAACACCGGGGAGCTGTTTTTT
CDR3: CASSSGNTGELFF

D: -
size: -
V: TRBV7-2
J: TRBJ2-3
DNA: TGTGCAACTAACTTAGCGGGCACAGATACGCAGTATTTT
CDR3: CATNLAGTDTQYF

D: -
size: once
V: TRBV2
J: TRBJ1-4
DNA: TGTGCCAGCAGTTCAGGGGTAAACTTTGAAAAACTGTTTTTT
CDR3: CASSSGVNFEKLFF

D: TRBD1
size: -
V: TRBV5-1
J: TRBJ2-5
DNA: TGCGCCAGCAGCCTGGACAGGGGCGCAGGGGAGACCCAGTACTTC
CDR3: CASSLDRGAGETQYF

D: -
size: once
V: TRBV18
J: TRBJ2-2
DNA: TGTGCCAGCTCACCTACCACCGGGACACAGCGGACCGGGGAGCTGTTTTTT
CDR3: CASSPTTGTQRTGELFF

D: -
size: -
V: TRBV6-6
J: TRBJ1-1
DNA: TGTGCCAGTGTGATGGGGACTGAAGCTTTCTTT
CDR3: CASVMGTEAFF